This T cell receptor (beta chain) was sequenced for a study of immune heterogeneity within non-small cell lung tumors (dated by TCRdb to 2016 to 2019). Broadly, across the study: By histology, the tumors were several squamous cell carcinomas, roughly 11 non-squamous carcinomas and 1 tumor not otherwise specified. TCR repertoires were analyzed from some 60 tumor loci of roughly 16 patients, whereas transcriptome data were available for only approximately 41 loci from approximately eleven patients. Binding of neoantigens to the HLA alleles of each patient was predicted with netMHCpan-3.0 for mutant peptides of 8 to 11 amino acids. Whole-exome sequencing, RNA-seq and TCR beta repertoire sequencing were combined for multiple spatially distinct regions from each NSCLC tumor so that intratumoral immune heterogeneity could be examined. Results and caveats for the whole study, not just this receptor: Identical dominant CDR3B clonotypes recurred across loci within a patient, yet different tumor locations also harbored unique high-frequency clones. High-frequency TCR beta clonotypes were found to be largely distinct between individual patients. A moderate positive correlation (R approximately 0.35), which was statistically significant, linked local T-cell repertoire clonality to local tumor mutational burden.

From cysteine to phenylalanine, the CDR3 is 15 amino acids long. The DNA shown is the 45-base CDR3, in frame from base 1. V and J are trimmed by 8 bases and 5 bases, and the gene matches miss 11 bases of the junction. The TCR template was genomic DNA extracted from bulk tumor tissue, and 500 to 650 ng of gDNA was amplified for each sample. During surgery, multiple biopsies were taken from each primary tumor, with sampling sites spaced as far apart as possible within the tumor mass. Patients in the study cohort, which was described as untreated, were newly diagnosed NSCLC cases going through curative surgery. The donors were some 14 patients with newly diagnosed non-small cell lung cancer who were having surgery with curative intent. Resected tumor masses were reviewed by two independent pathologists. Only high-quality DNA and RNA samples were carried forward to sequencing. As to this clonotype: Its antigen target is currently unknown. A clone one base away is much larger, so this may be a read error.

The TCR beta CDR3 region was amplified with a multiplex PCR system whose first round of roughly 11 cycles used 32 V-gene forward primers and 13 J-gene reverse primers. The first PCR round used a QIAGEN Multiplex PCR Kit, and the primer sequences were filed in Chinese patent CN105087789A. A second PCR round added Illumina universal primers using the Phusion High-Fidelity PCR Kit. Paired-end sequencing of TCR libraries was carried out on the Illumina HiSeq X Ten platform at a read length of 151 bp. The authors' analysis ran thus. Cutadapt removed reads without multiplex PCR primers, PEAR merged read pairs, and MiXCR with default settings called CDR3 regions. Repertoire diversity used Shannon entropy, and clonality was computed as one minus Shannon entropy divided by ln of productive unique sequence count. Clonotypes present at frequencies of at least 0.5% were defined as dominant or high-frequency T-cell clones. TCRdb passed the public sequencing reads through fastp at Q25 and MiXCR, retaining productive beta sequences. Every CDR3 protein is listed once, alongside the most common genes and DNA of its rows. The V and J calls here are based on TCRdb, not the publication. The sample profile shows approximately 12,000 distinct CDR3 sequences; less than 25% of them were found once. The ten largest clones take up 4.6% of the sample.

The sequence came from a man in his sixties with non-small cell lung cancer. Here the chain combines TRBV12-3 or TRBV12-4 and TRBJ2-3; 9 bases in between match TRBD2. Sample: lung tumor tissue. The sequenced DNA is TGTGCCAGCGGACAATCTAGCGGGAACAGAGATACGCAGTATTTT. Its translation is CASGQSSGNRDTQYF.